This T cell receptor (beta chain) was recovered during a study of PD-1 blockade in classical Hodgkin lymphoma (dated by TCRdb to about 2020). Regarding the research as a whole: Nivolumab dosing was 3 mg/kg intravenously every 2 weeks, continuing until either disease progression or unacceptable toxicity. To define a peripheral blood immune signature of response to PD-1 blockade in classical Hodgkin lymphoma, the study combined TCR beta sequencing with CyTOF. The full study reports these points: Newly diagnosed patients were reported to have lower baseline TCR diversity than healthy donors, and relapsed/refractory patients were reported to have lower baseline TCR diversity still. By C4D1, a significant rise was seen in CD4+ TCR diversity but not in CD8+ TCR diversity (p=0.0027 vs p=0.16), and the rise was most apparent among complete responders (p=0.02). Diversity was lower in patients who began nivolumab less than 1 year after ASCT, so these patients were left out of later analyses to avoid confounding by immune reconstitution. Baseline diversity similar to that of newly diagnosed patients was observed in trial patients achieving complete response, whereas significantly lower diversity was observed in partial responders and progressors. The study covered only a single clinical trial cohort, and the causes of the repertoire differences, possibly disease activity or prior therapy, were still not defined.

As concerns this clone: Its recognized antigen is unknown. No qualities accompany the bases; no much larger clone lies one base away.

The time point label here, explained by the study, means: cycle 1 day 1 (C1D1), immediately before nivolumab initiation. Relapse after autologous stem cell transplantation had occurred in all trial patients, and cohorts A, B and C were distinguished by prior brentuximab vedotin exposure. A total of around 59 patients with relapsed/refractory classical Hodgkin lymphoma made up the trial cohort, and each patient's best overall response was complete response, partial response or progressive disease. Single-agent nivolumab was administered to trial patients in the multi-cohort phase II CheckMate 205 trial. An independent review committee assessed best overall response using the 2007 International Working Group response criteria. Trial PBMCs were obtained immediately prior to nivolumab initiation (C1D1) and on therapy at cycle 2 day 1 and cycle 4 day 1. Peripheral blood was collected in 8 mL Vacutainer Cell Preparation Tubes, from which PBMCs were isolated by centrifugation and then cryopreserved.

Genomic DNA was isolated using the Qiagen DNeasy kit from unsorted PBMCs as well as from negatively selected CD4+ and CD8+ fractions. Using primers that anneal to V and J segments, immunoSEQ multiplex PCR amplified the TCR beta CDR3 regions. Amplification bias was minimized using a synthetic immune receptor repertoire, and residual bias was removed computationally after sequencing. The study's own analysis went as follows. Repertoire diversity was quantified as the Shannon entropy index using custom Python scripts. Unsorted, CD4+ and CD8+ repertoires were examined separately, except in combined analyses, for which CD4+ and CD8+ sequences were merged in silico. A clone was considered expanded if an increase in frequency of at least 2-fold after treatment relative to C1D1 was found, and a pseudocount of 0.5 was applied to clones undetected at baseline. Clones with 0 or 1 copy at C1D1 were defined as singleton clones, while clones with 2 or more copies were defined as non-singleton clones. Clones expanded in unsorted samples were labelled as CD4+, CD8+ or unknown by matching protein sequences in sorted samples from the same patient. Diversity changes from C1D1 to C4D1 were tested in paired samples using Wilcoxon tests. In TCRdb, the immuneACCESS table is reduced to in-frame sequences with V and J assigned. These tables do not hold every clone; where another copy was compared, an unresolved V gene accounts for under half, and the others remain unexplained. That table supplies the V and J calls and clone size; D and trimming were determined from the DNA. The table for this sample lists about 75,000 clones; approximately 94% of them were counted only once. 6.5% to 8% of the sample is in the top ten clones.

Measured from the cysteine to the phenylalanine, the CDR3 is 14 residues long. CDR3 DNA only is kept here, 42 bases in frame from base 1. Sequences LNHNV (CDR1) and YYDKDF (CDR2) are obtained from the germline V gene (reference sequence). Trimming takes 2 bases from V and 0 bases from J, and the germline ends sit 8 bases apart. This specimen was peripheral blood mononuclear cells (PBMCs), taken at baseline. This receptor was taken from a human donor with classical Hodgkin lymphoma. The chain employs TRBV15 and TRBJ2-7; no D gene can be assigned with confidence. The CDR3 loop reads CATSRLGSSYEQYF. The base sequence is TGTGCCACCAGCAGACTGGGCAGCTCCTACGAGCAGTACTTC.